The 21 T cell receptor beta chains listed next were all sequenced from one sample in a study of CD8+ T cells in alopecia areata. Treatment in this sample: oral pan-JAK inhibitor, 5-10 mg twice daily. Reverse transcribed after extraction, RNA yielded cDNA as the sequencing template. The assay was immunoSEQ multiplex PCR, and TCRdb's table has in-frame clones only and misses some. The repertoire consists of about 76,000 clones, with approximately 66% occurring once and the leading ten covering around 20%. The sequenced sample was CD8+ T cells sorted from blood, obtained at week 24, from a patient treated with tofacitinib. Receptors were obtained from a human donor with alopecia areata.

A single count supports this clone. The V call is TRBV7-3, the J call TRBJ2-5, with D possibly called TRBD1 or TRBD2 (6 bases each). Germline assignment: CDR1 SGHTA and CDR2 FQGTGA. This CDR3 is 16 amino acids long. Trimming shortened V by 0 bases and J by 4 bases, and 15 bases separated the two germline ends. In DNA form, the CDR3 reads TGTGCCAGCAGCTTAACCGGAGGGGGTCTGGTAGAGACCCAGTACTTC. It encodes CASSLTGGGLVETQYF.

This clone was counted a few times. This rearrangement joins TRBV18 to TRBJ2-1; TRBD1 might be the D (6 bases). Trimming shortened V by 6 bases and J by 5 bases, and 8 bases separated the two germline ends. CDR3 length: 12 amino acids. Germline CDR1 reads KGHSH; CDR2 reads LQKENI. The CDR3 DNA is TGTGCCAGCTCTGAGGGGGACAATGAGCAGTTCTTC. It translates to CASSEGDNEQFF.

The CDR3 loop reads CASTPVGSTGELFF. The DNA of the CDR3 is TGCGCCAGCACCCCAGTAGGGTCCACCGGGGAGCTGTTTTTT. The chain joins TRBV4-1 to TRBJ2-2, with D unresolved. The germline V gene has CDR1 MGHRA and CDR2 YSYEKL. CDR3 size: 14 residues. Trimming removed 7 bases at V and 4 bases at J, with 13 bases between.

The chain couples TRBV4-1 to TRBJ2-5; D may be TRBD1 or TRBD2 (6 bases each). This CDR3 contains 13 residues. V dropped 5 bases and J dropped 5 bases, with 12 bases sitting between them. In germline, CDR1 is MGHRA, CDR2 YSYEKL. The CDR3 bases are TGCGCCAGCAGCGCCCCGGGGGCCGAGACCCAGTACTTC. The encoded protein is CASSAPGAETQYF.

The chain recombines TRBV27 with TRBJ2-1, with 12 nucleotides matching TRBD2. V shed 4 bases and J 10 bases; nucleotides not matched to a gene: 5. Germline CDR1 MNHEY, CDR2 SMNVEV (reference sequence). The CDR3 is 14 residues long. CDR3 DNA: TGTGCCAGCAGTTCGAGACTAGCGGGGGACGAGCAGTTCTTC. Protein product: CASSSRLAGDEQFF.

This clone was found once. This sequence joins TRBV15 and TRBJ2-3, with D unclear. Between the trimmed V and J ends, which lost 6 bases and 0 bases, there was a span of 7 bases. Germline loops: CDR1 LNHNV, CDR2 YYDKDF (reference sequence). CDR3 length: 13 amino acids. CDR3 nucleotide sequence: TGTGCCACCAGGGACGGAAGCACAGATACGCAGTATTTT. The encoded protein is CATRDGSTDTQYF.

The chain combines TRBV7-9 with TRBJ1-1; 7 bases agree with TRBD1. Germline V gene lookup returns CDR1 SEHNR and CDR2 FQNEAQ (reference sequence). CDR3 length: 17 residues. The ends lost 0 bases at V and 2 bases at J; junction bases unmatched: 9. The CDR3 nucleotides are TGTGCCAGCAGCTTAGCGAGGGACAGCGGCGGTAACACTGAAGCTTTCTTT. As protein: CASSLARDSGGNTEAFF.

This clone was counted at least ten times. The J gene is TRBJ2-7, the V gene TRBV4-1, with TRBD2 matching 8 bases. The length of the CDR3 is 15 residues. Germline trimming cut 4 bases from V and 6 bases from J; bases unmatched to any gene: 11. CDR1 is MGHRA, CDR2 YSYEKL, per germline. CDR3 sequence (DNA): TGCGCCAGCAGCCGGGGACTAGGCGATCGTAGCGAGCAGTACTTC. This codes for CASSRGLGDRSEQYF.

The gene calls are TRBV27 and TRBJ1-6, with TRBD1 as a possible D gene (6 bases). This CDR3 comprises 15 residues. Germline assignment: CDR1 MNHEY and CDR2 SMNVEV (reference sequence). The ends were cut back, 4 bases at V and 1 base at J, with 8 bases in the middle. The CDR3 region is CASSYTGSYNSPLHF. For the CDR3, the DNA is TGTGCCAGCAGTTATACAGGGTCCTATAATTCACCCCTCCACTTT.

CDR3 residues: CASSFFRAGGGNEQFF. The CDR3 nucleotides are TGTGCCAGCAGCTTCTTCCGGGCAGGGGGAGGTAATGAGCAGTTCTTC. The chain recombines TRBV7-9 with TRBJ2-1, with a possible D match to TRBD1 (7 bases). Germline CDR1 is SEHNR and CDR2 is FQNEAQ (reference sequence). The CDR3 totals 16 residues. Trimming stripped 3 bases from V and 7 bases from J, with 19 bases between.

This CDR3 is CASSSPLTGGSEAFF. The CDR3 region has the DNA TGCGCCAGCAGCTCGCCTCTGACAGGAGGGTCTGAAGCTTTCTTT. This chain joins TRBV5-1 and TRBJ1-1; a possible D gene is TRBD1 (6 bases). Germline lookup yields CDR1 SGHRS and CDR2 YFSETQ. The CDR3 length is 15 residues. V was pared by 3 bases and J by 6 bases, with 18 bases between.

J is TRBJ2-7 and V is TRBV11-2; no reliable D call. V was pared by 0 bases and J by 2 bases, with 11 bases between. The CDR3 is 15 amino acids. Germline CDR1 SGHAT, CDR2 FQNNGV. CDR3 nucleotides: TGTGCCAGCAGCTTAGAGCCAGCCAGCACCTACGAGCAGTACTTC. Amino acids: CASSLEPASTYEQYF.

The chain combines TRBV2 with TRBJ2-1; D not certain. V lost 3 bases and J lost 4, with 4 bases in between. There are 12 residues in the CDR3. Germline CDR1 reads SNHLY; CDR2 reads FYNNEI. The CDR3 DNA sequence: TGTGCCAGCAGTGACCGGTACAATGAGCAGTTCTTC. Protein product: CASSDRYNEQFF.

The chain carries TRBV9 and TRBJ2-1; possible D gene TRBD2, 6 bases. There are 16 residues in the CDR3. Trimming pared 1 base from V and 0 bases from J, leaving 11 bases between. CDR1 is SGDLS and CDR2 is YYNGEE in the germline V gene. CDR3 in DNA: TGTGCCAGCAGCGTATCCGGACTAAGCTCCTACAATGAGCAGTTCTTC. This gives the protein CASSVSGLSSYNEQFF.

This rearrangement joins TRBV14 to TRBJ2-7; tentative D call: TRBD2 (5 bases). Trimming left V 0 bases short and J 4 bases short, with 13 bases between. The CDR3 spans 15 residues. Germline CDR1 is SGHDN and CDR2 is FVKESK. CDR3: CASSQDSGKGYEQYF. For the CDR3, the DNA is TGTGCCAGCAGCCAAGATTCGGGGAAAGGGTACGAGCAGTACTTC.

The chain is built from TRBV4-1 and TRBJ2-1; TRBD2 is a possible D gene (5 bases). This CDR3 region has 11 residues. V was pared by 4 bases and J by 10 bases, with 8 bases between. Looked up from germline, CDR1 is MGHRA and CDR2 is YSYEKL. CDR3 amino acids: CASSLQREQFF. The CDR3 DNA follows: TGCGCCAGCAGCCTTCAGCGGGAGCAGTTCTTC.

This chain uses TRBV4-3 with TRBJ2-7, with D unclear. The CDR3 contains 15 residues. Deletions cut 6 bases from V and 2 bases from J, with 17 bases between. Germline values: CDR1 LGHNA, CDR2 YSLEER. CDR3 sequence: CASRQSRDSPYEQYF. The CDR3 region has the DNA TGCGCCAGCAGGCAAAGTCGAGACTCCCCCTACGAGCAGTACTTC.

V gene TRBV27 combines with J gene TRBJ2-7, with 7 bases identical to TRBD1. CDR1 is MNHEY and CDR2 is SMNVEV in the germline V gene (reference sequence). There are 13 residues in the CDR3. The ends lost 3 bases at V and 5 bases at J; junction bases unmatched: 4. This CDR3 reads CASSLTGTHEQYF. In DNA, the CDR3 is TGTGCCAGCAGTTTGACAGGGACCCACGAGCAGTACTTC.

V and J are TRBV7-9 and TRBJ2-7, with a tentative D call TRBD1 (5 bases). Per germline, CDR1 SEHNR and CDR2 FQNEAQ (reference sequence). The CDR3 length is 14 residues. Trimming removed 5 bases from V and 6 bases from J, with 17 bases in between. The CDR3 bases are TGTGCCAGCAGCCAAACGGCAGGGCTCAGCGAGCAGTACTTC. It translates to CASSQTAGLSEQYF.

CDR3 nucleotides: TGTGCCAGCAGCTCAACCCCCAGCTACGAGCAGTACTTC. It encodes CASSSTPSYEQYF. The chain joins TRBV7-2 to TRBJ2-7; no clear D gene. Trimming cost V 4 bases and J 3 bases, with 10 bases left between them. The CDR3 is 13 residues long. Looked up from germline, CDR1 is SGHTA and CDR2 is FQGNSA.

V and J are TRBV27 and TRBJ2-7; tentatively, D is TRBD1 (6 bases). Germline V gene sequence: CDR1 MNHEY, CDR2 SMNVEV (reference sequence). V was pared by 6 bases and J by 3 bases, with 9 bases between. The CDR3 contains 12 residues. CDR3 DNA: TGTGCCAGCAGGAGAGGGGGCTACGAGCAGTACTTC. This translates into CASRRGGYEQYF.